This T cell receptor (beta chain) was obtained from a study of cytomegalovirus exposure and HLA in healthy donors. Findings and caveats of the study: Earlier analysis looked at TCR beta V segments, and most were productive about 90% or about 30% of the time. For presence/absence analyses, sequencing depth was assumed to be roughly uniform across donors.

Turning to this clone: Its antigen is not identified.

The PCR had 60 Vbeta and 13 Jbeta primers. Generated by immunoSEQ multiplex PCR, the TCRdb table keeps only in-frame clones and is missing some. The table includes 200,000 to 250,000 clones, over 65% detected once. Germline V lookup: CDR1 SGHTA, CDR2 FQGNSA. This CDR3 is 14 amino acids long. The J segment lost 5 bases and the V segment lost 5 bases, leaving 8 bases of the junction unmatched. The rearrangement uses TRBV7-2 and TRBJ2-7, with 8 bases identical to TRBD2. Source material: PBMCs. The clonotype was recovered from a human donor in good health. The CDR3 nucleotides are TGTGCCAGCAGCCCCGGGGGGGTTCGTAACGAGCAGTACTTC. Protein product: CASSPGGVRNEQYF.